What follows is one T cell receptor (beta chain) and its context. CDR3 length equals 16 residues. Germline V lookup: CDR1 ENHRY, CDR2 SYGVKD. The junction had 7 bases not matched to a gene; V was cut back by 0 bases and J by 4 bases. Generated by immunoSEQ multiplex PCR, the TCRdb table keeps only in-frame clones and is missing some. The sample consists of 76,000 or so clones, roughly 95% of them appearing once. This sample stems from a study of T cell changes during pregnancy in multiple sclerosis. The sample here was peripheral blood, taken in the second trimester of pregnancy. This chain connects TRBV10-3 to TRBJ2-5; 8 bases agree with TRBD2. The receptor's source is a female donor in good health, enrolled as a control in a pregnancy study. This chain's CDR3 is CAISESNGGARETQYF. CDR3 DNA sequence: TGTGCCATCAGTGAGTCCAACGGGGGGGCCCGAGAGACCCAGTACTTC.